These 32 T cell receptor beta chains share one sample of origin, sequenced in a study of control samples from healthy donors and cancer patients. Sequencing used immunoSEQ multiplex PCR; TCRdb keeps in-frame clones, though not all of them. The sample yields some 170,000 clones, 94% seen once. The sequenced material came from PBMCs. These receptors originate from a man aged 60-69 years with colorectal cancer.

V gene TRBV6-5 combines with J gene TRBJ2-7; D unresolved. Trimming took off 9 bases at V and 0 bases at J, with 9 bases between the two ends. The CDR3 sequence is 12 residues long. Germline-derived CDR1 and CDR2 are MNHEY and SVGAGI. CDR3 sequence reads: CASGPFSYEQYF. The CDR3 nucleotides are TGTGCCAGTGGCCCTTTCTCCTACGAGCAGTACTTC.

The rearrangement uses TRBV7-6 and TRBJ2-5; 11 nucleotides agree with TRBD2. Per the germline V gene, CDR1 is SGHVS and CDR2 is FNYEAQ. CDR3 length: 18 residues. The trim removed 1 base at V and 5 bases at J, leaving 12 bases unmatched. In DNA, the CDR3 is TGTGCCAGCAGCTTAGAGGGACTAGCGGATAAACGAGGGGAGACCCAGTACTTC. Translated: CASSLEGLADKRGETQYF.

V is TRBV10-2 and J is TRBJ2-5; no firm D call. Deletions cut 2 bases from V and 4 bases from J, with 14 bases between. CDR3 length equals 15 residues. Germline V gene sequence: CDR1 WSHSY, CDR2 SAAADI. The CDR3 DNA follows: TGCGCCAGCAGTGAGAACGCGGTTCTGGGAGAGACCCAGTACTTC. Translated, it gives CASSENAVLGETQYF.

This chain connects TRBV3-1 (or the pseudogene TRBV3-2) to TRBJ2-7; D might be TRBD2 (6 bases). Trimming took 1 base from V and 0 from J, leaving 16 bases between them. This CDR3 has 17 residues. Germline V lookup: CDR1 LGHDT, CDR2 YNNKEL (reference sequence). This CDR3 is CASSQGTGRGSSYEQYF. CDR3 DNA sequence: TGTGCCAGCAGCCAAGGAACGGGCCGGGGGAGCTCCTACGAGCAGTACTTC.

This clone has a single count. The rearrangement uses TRBV5-1 and TRBJ2-2; a possible D gene is TRBD2 (6 bases). Germline assignment: CDR1 SGHRS and CDR2 YFSETQ. CDR3 length: 15 residues. V lost 2 bases and J lost 5, with 13 bases in between. The CDR3 loop is CASSFNGGGTGELFF. The CDR3 DNA is TGCGCCAGCAGCTTTAACGGGGGAGGTACCGGGGAGCTGTTTTTT.

The gene calls are TRBV19 and TRBJ1-1; D remains ambiguous. The germline CDR1 and CDR2 sequences are LNHDA and SQIVND (reference sequence). The CDR3 covers 11 residues. The germline V and J ends were trimmed by 10 bases and 1 base, with 7 bases remaining between them. This CDR3 reads CATVWNTEAFF. DNA for the CDR3: TGTGCCACCGTGTGGAACACTGAAGCTTTCTTT.

This chain connects TRBV3-1 (or the pseudogene TRBV3-2) to TRBJ2-5, with 11 bases aligning to TRBD1. V lost 4 bases, J lost 5 bases, and 6 bases stayed unmatched. The germline CDR1 and CDR2 sequences are LGHDT and YNNKEL (reference sequence). The CDR3 covers 15 residues. This CDR3 is CASSPGQGAWETQYF. The CDR3 region has the DNA TGTGCCAGCAGCCCTGGACAGGGGGCATGGGAGACCCAGTACTTC.

This chain uses TRBV5-1 with TRBJ1-1; D remains ambiguous. Trimming removed 0 bases at V and 1 base at J, with 7 bases between. Germline V CDR1 and CDR2: SGHRS, YFSETQ. The CDR3 length is 14 residues. Here the CDR3 DNA reads TGCGCCAGCAGCTTGGGCCAGGAGAACACTGAAGCTTTCTTT. Translation gives CASSLGQENTEAFF.

This chain joins TRBV3-1 (or the pseudogene TRBV3-2) and TRBJ2-3, with D maybe TRBD2 (6 bases). V was cut by 1 base and J by 6 bases, with 17 bases left in between. The germline CDR1 and CDR2 sequences are LGHDT and YNNKEL (reference sequence). The CDR3 contains 16 residues. The CDR3 reads CASSQGTSGAGDTQYF. The DNA for the CDR3 is TGTGCCAGCAGCCAAGGAACGAGCGGAGCGGGCGATACGCAGTATTTT.

The CDR3 region is CATKQGGTQYF. CDR3 DNA sequence: TGTGCTACGAAACAGGGAGGGACGCAGTATTTT. V usage is TRBV19 and J usage is TRBJ2-3, with D possibly TRBD2 on 7 matching bases. There are 11 residues in the CDR3. The germline V gene encodes CDR1 LNHDA and CDR2 SQIVND (reference sequence).

The V call is TRBV6-6, the J call TRBJ2-7; D perhaps matches TRBD1 (5 bases). V was shortened by 6 bases and J by 0 bases, with 18 bases between the two germline ends. The CDR3 is 16 residues long. Germline loops: CDR1 MNHNY, CDR2 SVGAGI (reference sequence). The DNA for the CDR3 is TGTGCCAGCAGCTCGACCCGACAGTCGAGCTCCTACGAGCAGTACTTC. Encoded protein: CASSSTRQSSSYEQYF.

This clone appeared once. The chain is built from TRBV29-1 and TRBJ2-7; D unresolved. The CDR3 has 14 amino acids. Deletions cut 2 bases from V and 2 bases from J, with 13 bases between. Germline V CDR1 and CDR2: SQVTM, ANQGSEA. Here the CDR3 DNA reads TGCAGCGTTGAATGGGCCCTACTTCCCTACGAGCAGTACTTC. Residues: CSVEWALLPYEQYF.

The J gene is TRBJ1-1, the V gene TRBV6-5; D is unclear. Germline lookup yields CDR1 MNHEY and CDR2 SVGAGI. V lost 2 bases and J lost 3, with 7 bases in between. The CDR3 is 13 amino acids. The DNA of the CDR3 is TGTGCCAGCAGTTACCTCCTGGACACTGAAGCTTTCTTT. Amino acids: CASSYLLDTEAFF.

This chain links TRBV5-1 with TRBJ2-3; weak D call: TRBD2 (6 bases). CDR3 length: 13 residues. CDR1 is SGHRS, CDR2 YFSETQ, per germline. The ends were cut back, 2 bases at V and 7 bases at J, with 11 bases in the middle. The CDR3 is CASSFEGGNTQYF. Written as DNA, the CDR3 is TGCGCCAGCAGCTTTGAGGGCGGGAATACGCAGTATTTT.

The chain carries TRBV6-6 and TRBJ1-1, with D unresolved. The CDR3 is 14 amino acids. Trimming took off 6 bases at V and 0 bases at J, with 11 bases between the two ends. Germline CDR1 reads MNHNY; CDR2 reads SVGAGI (reference sequence). CDR3 region: CASSQGNMNTEAFF. The CDR3 DNA sequence: TGTGCCAGCAGCCAAGGAAACATGAACACTGAAGCTTTCTTT.

The chain combines TRBV7-7 with TRBJ2-5; 14 nucleotides match TRBD2. Germline assignment: CDR1 SSHAT and CDR2 FNYEAQ (reference sequence). The CDR3 is 15 residues long. V gave up 5 bases and J gave up 5 bases; unmatched junction bases: 4. CDR3 amino acids: CASSRTSGGYETQYF. CDR3 bases: TGTGCCAGCAGCAGGACTAGCGGGGGGTATGAGACCCAGTACTTC.

V gene TRBV3-1 (or the pseudogene TRBV3-2) combines with J gene TRBJ1-2; weak D call: TRBD1 (6 bases). The CDR3 extends over 12 amino acids. Trimming left V 2 bases short and J 9 bases short, with 10 bases between. Germline CDR1 LGHDT, CDR2 YNNKEL (reference sequence). The CDR3 coding sequence is TGTGCCAGCAGCCAATCAGGGGATAGCTACACCTTC. Translating gives CASSQSGDSYTF.

The genes are TRBV6-1 and TRBJ2-3; a possible D gene is TRBD1 (5 bases). The CDR3 covers 15 residues. Trimming shortened V by 2 bases and J by 4 bases, and 13 bases separated the two germline ends. The V gene's germline CDR1 is MNHNS and CDR2 SASEGT. The CDR3 sequence is CASSEPRVRADTQYF. The CDR3 DNA reads TGTGCCAGCAGTGAACCCAGGGTACGCGCAGATACGCAGTATTTT.

V gene TRBV6-4 combines with J gene TRBJ2-5, with a possible D match to TRBD1 (6 bases). The germline V gene encodes CDR1 MRHNA and CDR2 SNTAGT. With 6 bases removed from V and 5 bases from J, the gap between germline ends came to 16 bases. The CDR3 length is 14 residues. The CDR3 DNA is TGTGCCAGCAGCGCAGGGACATTCCGGGAGACCCAGTACTTC. This translates into CASSAGTFRETQYF.

The rearrangement joins TRBV30 to TRBJ2-1; 8 nucleotides line up with TRBD2. V lost 3 bases and J lost 8; bases outside the gene matches: 12. The CDR3 consists of 15 residues. The V gene's germline CDR1 is GTSNPN and CDR2 SVGIG (reference sequence). For the CDR3, the DNA is TGTGCCTGGAGCGATCTAGCGGGCGGTTCCTATGAGCAGTTCTTC. It translates to CAWSDLAGGSYEQFF.

The chain is built from TRBV3-1 (or the pseudogene TRBV3-2) and TRBJ1-2, with TRBD1 matching 8 bases. CDR3 length equals 16 residues. Germline V CDR1 and CDR2: LGHDT, YNNKEL (reference sequence). The V and J ends lost 6 bases and 4 bases, in that order; junction bases with no gene match: 13. Here the CDR3 DNA reads TGTGCCAGCAGTCCTTCCCCCAGGGGGCGAGGCTATGGCTACACCTTC. Its translation is CASSPSPRGRGYGYTF.

The CDR3 DNA reads as TGTGCCAGCATCCTTGGAGGGGAGGGTAACACTGAAGCTTTCTTT. Its protein product is CASILGGEGNTEAFF. The chain uses TRBV10-3 and TRBJ1-1, with a weak D call TRBD1 (5 bases). Germline CDR1 is ENHRY and CDR2 is SYGVKD. There are 15 residues in the CDR3. The V end was cut by 10 bases, the J end by 2 bases, with 20 bases between.

This chain connects TRBV29-1 to TRBJ1-5; no clear D gene. The CDR3 is 18 amino acids. In germline, CDR1 is SQVTM, CDR2 ANQGSEA. V was cut by 4 bases and J by 1 base, with 23 bases left in between. The CDR3 nucleotides are TGCAGCGTTGTAATGAGGGTTCGGGAGGCCCCGAGCAATCAGCCCCAGCATTTT. Residues: CSVVMRVREAPSNQPQHF. The full variable domain, completed using reference TRBV29-1 and TRBJ1-5, is SAVISQKPSRDICQRGTSLTIQCQVDSQVTMMFWYRQQPGQSLTLIATANQGSEATYESGFVIDKFPISRPNLTFSTLTVSNMSPEDSSIYLCSVVMRVREAPSNQPQHFGDGTRLSIL.

The J gene is TRBJ2-7, the V gene TRBV6-6, with D possibly matching TRBD2 (6 bases). This CDR3 comprises 14 residues. V shed 2 bases and J shed 7 bases, with 15 bases lying between them. Germline CDR1 is MNHNY and CDR2 is SVGAGI (reference sequence). CDR3 protein: CASSYGEVLGEQYF. The DNA for the CDR3 is TGTGCCAGCAGTTACGGGGAGGTCCTCGGTGAGCAGTACTTC.

This chain joins TRBV6-5 and TRBJ2-5, with 7 bases fitting TRBD1. The germline gives CDR1 MNHEY, CDR2 SVGAGI. The CDR3 covers 15 residues. V was clipped by 6 bases and J by 1 base; unmatched bases: 8. The CDR3 loop reads CASRSPQGPQETQYF. DNA of the CDR3: TGTGCCAGCAGATCACCACAGGGGCCCCAAGAGACCCAGTACTTC.

In this sample, this clone turned up once. This chain joins TRBV6-2 or TRBV6-3 and TRBJ1-5, with D unresolved. The CDR3 runs 17 residues. Trimming removed 0 bases at V and 5 bases at J, with 17 bases between. Per the germline V gene, CDR1 is MNHEY and CDR2 is SVGEGT. As DNA, the CDR3 is TGTGCCAGCAGTTACTCCAACCACGGGTATTCAGATCAGCCCCAGCATTTT. This encodes CASSYSNHGYSDQPQHF.

This sequence joins TRBV7-9 and TRBJ1-1; D unclear. The CDR3 has 14 residues. V dropped 5 bases and J dropped 4 bases, with 14 bases sitting between them. CDR1 and CDR2 (germline): SEHNR, FQNEAQ (reference sequence). For the CDR3, the DNA is TGTGCCAGCAGCCTCGGGAGTATCGGCACTGAAGCTTTCTTT. Translation gives CASSLGSIGTEAFF.

The CDR3 bases are TGTGCCAGCAGCTTAAAGGACACTGCCTACGAGCAGTACTTC. Translating gives CASSLKDTAYEQYF. The chain links TRBV5-4 to TRBJ2-7; TRBD1 is a possible D gene (5 bases). Germline values: CDR1 SGHNT, CDR2 YYREEE (reference sequence). Between the trimmed V and J ends, which lost 2 bases and 2 bases, there was a span of 11 bases. The CDR3 is 14 amino acids.

This clone has a handful of counts. V gene TRBV28 combines with J gene TRBJ1-5, with no clear D. CDR1 MDHEN and CDR2 SYDVKM come from the germline V gene. The CDR3 has 12 amino acids. V lost 1 base and J lost 10, with 8 bases in between. This CDR3 reads CASSLFLGPQHF. The CDR3 DNA is TGTGCCAGCAGTTTATTCTTGGGACCCCAGCATTTT.

The rearrangement uses TRBV15 and TRBJ1-3, with 8 nucleotides matching TRBD1. The germline CDR1 and CDR2 sequences are LNHNV and YYDKDF (reference sequence). The CDR3 runs 13 residues. Trimming removed 5 bases from V and 9 bases from J; junction bases left unmatched: 6. The CDR3 protein is CATSPRTGITIYF. In nucleotides, the CDR3 is TGTGCCACCAGCCCCCGGACAGGGATCACCATATATTTT.

The rearrangement uses TRBV25-1 and TRBJ1-3, with D hard to call. Germline V gene lookup returns CDR1 MGHDK and CDR2 SYGVNS. The ends were cut back, 6 bases at V and 0 bases at J, with 3 bases in the middle. This CDR3 has 12 residues. CDR3 in DNA: TGTGCCAGCAGAAGCTCTGGAAACACCATATATTTT. The encoded protein is CASRSSGNTIYF.

This chain joins TRBV19 and TRBJ1-5; no definite D call. The CDR3 is made up of 13 amino acids. Trimming pared 5 bases from V and 7 bases from J, leaving 12 bases between. CDR1 and CDR2 (germline): LNHDA, SQIVND (reference sequence). The CDR3 coding sequence is TGTGCCAGTAGTGGGGAGTCGAAACAGCCCCAGCATTTT. The encoded protein is CASSGESKQPQHF.